This TCR beta chain was sequenced during a study of response to subunit inactivated influenza vaccine. V shed 7 bases and J 2 bases; nucleotides not matched to a gene: 4. The CDR3 has 12 residues. CDR1 and CDR2 (germline): DFQATT, SNEGSKA (reference sequence). TCRdb re-called the RT-PCR reads through MiXCR, storing one row per CDR3 protein. Here the sample spans around 180,000 distinct CDR3 sequences, about a tenth being singletons. This clonotype was recorded many times. Its antigen is as yet unknown. The study, taken as a whole, reports: There was a suggestion from the authors that each seasonal influenza vaccination recruits few new T cells.

The receptor comes from a man aged 45-65 years who received an inactivated influenza vaccine. The specimen was non-naive T cells sorted from PBMCs, collected on the day of vaccination. The genes are TRBV20-1 and TRBJ2-7; TRBD2 matches 8 bases. CDR3 residues: CSVLAGTYEQYF. CDR3 nucleotide sequence: TGCAGTGTCCTAGCGGGCACCTACGAGCAGTACTTC.